This paragraph reports one T cell receptor beta chain. Its antigen is unknown. Some clones are missing from TCRdb's copy, which holds only in-frame ones; the method was immunoSEQ multiplex PCR. The sample carries fewer than 30,000 clones, about 82% recorded once. The record originates from a study of T cells in narcolepsy. In the study overall: Enrolled donors included narcolepsy type 1 or type 2 patients and healthy controls. Study-wide findings and caveats: Some memory CD4+ repertoires had no autoreactive clone sequences. Autoreactive HCRT-specific and TRIB2-specific clonotypes were marked in same-patient CSF-versus-blood CD4+ comparisons.

The germline V gene encodes CDR1 ENHRY and CDR2 SYGVKD. The CDR3 loop spans 15 amino acids. Trimming at V came to 2 bases and at J to 3 bases, leaving 4 bases not matched to a gene. This clonotype originated in a human donor in good health. V and J are TRBV10-3 and TRBJ2-3; TRBD1 matches at 8 bases. The sequenced sample consisted of memory (CD45RA-) CD4+ T cells from blood. DNA for the CDR3: TGTGCCATCAGTGAGCCTACAGGGGGGACAGATACGCAGTATTTT. Encoded protein: CAISEPTGGTDTQYF.